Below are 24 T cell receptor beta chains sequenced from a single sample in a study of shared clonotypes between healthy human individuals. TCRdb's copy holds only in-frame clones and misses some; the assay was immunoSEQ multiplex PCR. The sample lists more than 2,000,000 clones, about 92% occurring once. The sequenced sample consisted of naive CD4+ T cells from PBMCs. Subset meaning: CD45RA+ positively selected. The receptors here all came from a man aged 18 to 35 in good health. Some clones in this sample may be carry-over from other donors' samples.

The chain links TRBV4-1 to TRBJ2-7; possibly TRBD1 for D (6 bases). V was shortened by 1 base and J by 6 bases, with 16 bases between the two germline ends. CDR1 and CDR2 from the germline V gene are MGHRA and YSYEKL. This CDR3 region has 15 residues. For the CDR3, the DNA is TGCGCCAGCAGCCAAGTATTCCGGGACATACGCGAGCAGTACTTC. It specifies CASSQVFRDIREQYF.

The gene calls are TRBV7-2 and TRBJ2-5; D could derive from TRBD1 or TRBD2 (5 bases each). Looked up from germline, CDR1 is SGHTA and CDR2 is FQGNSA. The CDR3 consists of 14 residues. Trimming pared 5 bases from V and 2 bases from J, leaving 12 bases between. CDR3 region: CASSPGRLQETQYF. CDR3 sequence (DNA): TGTGCCAGCAGCCCGGGACGGCTTCAAGAGACCCAGTACTTC.

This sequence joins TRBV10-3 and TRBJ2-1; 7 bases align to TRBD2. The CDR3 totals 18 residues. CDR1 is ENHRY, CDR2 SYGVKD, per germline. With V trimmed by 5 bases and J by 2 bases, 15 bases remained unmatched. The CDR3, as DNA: TGTGCCATCAGTAAGAGGGAGGGCGGTGCTAGTGCCTACAATGAGCAGTTCTTC. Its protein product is CAISKREGGASAYNEQFF.

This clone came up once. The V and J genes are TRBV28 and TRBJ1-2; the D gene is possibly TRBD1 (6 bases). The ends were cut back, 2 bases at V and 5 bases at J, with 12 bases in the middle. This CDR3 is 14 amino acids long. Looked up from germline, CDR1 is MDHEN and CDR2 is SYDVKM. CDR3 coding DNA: TGTGCCAGCAGTTTACGGTTCACAGGGTATGGCTACACCTTC. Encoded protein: CASSLRFTGYGYTF.

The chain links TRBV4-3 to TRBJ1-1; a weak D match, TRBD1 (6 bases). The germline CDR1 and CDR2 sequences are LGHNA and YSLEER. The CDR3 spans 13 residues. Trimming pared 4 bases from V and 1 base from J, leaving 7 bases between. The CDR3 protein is CASSPRGNTEAFF. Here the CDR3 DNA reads TGCGCCAGCAGCCCCAGGGGGAACACTGAAGCTTTCTTT.

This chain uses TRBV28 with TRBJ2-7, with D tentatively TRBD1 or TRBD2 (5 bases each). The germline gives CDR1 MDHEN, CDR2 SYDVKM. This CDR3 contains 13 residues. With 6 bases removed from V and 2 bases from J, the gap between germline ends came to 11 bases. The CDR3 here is CASRVGTTYEQYF. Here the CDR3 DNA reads TGTGCCAGCAGGGTCGGGACGACCTACGAGCAGTACTTC.

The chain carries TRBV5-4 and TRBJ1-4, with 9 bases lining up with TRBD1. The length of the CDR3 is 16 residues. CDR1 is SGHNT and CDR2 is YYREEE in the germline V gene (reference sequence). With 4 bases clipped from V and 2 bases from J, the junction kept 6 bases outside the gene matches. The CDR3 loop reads CASSLNRGPTNEKLFF. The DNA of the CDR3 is TGTGCCAGCAGCCTCAACAGGGGGCCGACTAATGAAAAACTGTTTTTT.

CDR3 loop: CAWSDVYEQFF. In nucleotides, the CDR3 is TGTGCCTGGAGTGACGTGTACGAGCAGTTCTTC. The chain joins TRBV30 to TRBJ2-1; D remains ambiguous. V lost 1 base, J lost 10 bases, and 8 bases lay in between. CDR1 and CDR2 from the germline V gene are GTSNPN and SVGIG (reference sequence). The CDR3 is 11 residues long.

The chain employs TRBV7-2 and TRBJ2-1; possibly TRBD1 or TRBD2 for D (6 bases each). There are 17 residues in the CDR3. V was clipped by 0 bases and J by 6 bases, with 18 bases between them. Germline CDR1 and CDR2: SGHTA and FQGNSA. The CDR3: CASSLALKGGRSNEQFF. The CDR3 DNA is TGTGCCAGCAGCTTAGCGTTGAAGGGGGGACGATCCAATGAGCAGTTCTTC.

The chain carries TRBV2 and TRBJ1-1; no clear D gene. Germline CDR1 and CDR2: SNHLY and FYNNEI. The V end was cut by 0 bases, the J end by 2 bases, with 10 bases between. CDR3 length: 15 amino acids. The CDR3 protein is CASSEAPGSNTEAFF. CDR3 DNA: TGTGCCAGCAGTGAAGCGCCCGGGTCTAACACTGAAGCTTTCTTT.

CDR3 sequence: CASRSTALGNQPQHF. The CDR3 DNA follows: TGTGCCAGCAGATCGACAGCCTTGGGCAATCAGCCCCAGCATTTT. This chain connects TRBV28 to TRBJ1-5; maybe TRBD1 (5 bases). This CDR3 has 15 amino acids. CDR1 MDHEN and CDR2 SYDVKM come from the germline V gene. Trimming cost V 6 bases and J 2 bases, with 14 bases left between them.

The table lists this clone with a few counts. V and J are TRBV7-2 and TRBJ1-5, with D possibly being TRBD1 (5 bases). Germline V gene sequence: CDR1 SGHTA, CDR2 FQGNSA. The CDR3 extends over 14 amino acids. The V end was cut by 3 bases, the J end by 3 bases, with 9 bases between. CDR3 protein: CASSLTAFNQPQHF. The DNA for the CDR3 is TGTGCCAGCAGCTTGACAGCCTTCAATCAGCCCCAGCATTTT. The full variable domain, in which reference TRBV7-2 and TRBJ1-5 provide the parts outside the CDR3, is GAGVSQSPSNKVTEKGKDVELRCDPISGHTALYWYRQSLGQGLEFLIYFQGNSAPDKSGLPSDRFSAERTGGSVSTLTIQRTQQEDSAVYLCASSLTAFNQPQHFGDGTRLSIL.

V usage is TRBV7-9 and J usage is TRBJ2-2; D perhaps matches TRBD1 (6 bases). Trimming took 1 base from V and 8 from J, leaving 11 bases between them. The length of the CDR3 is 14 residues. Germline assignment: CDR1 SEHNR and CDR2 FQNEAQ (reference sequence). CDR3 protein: CASSLGTENGELFF. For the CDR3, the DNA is TGTGCCAGCAGCTTAGGGACAGAAAATGGGGAGCTGTTTTTT.

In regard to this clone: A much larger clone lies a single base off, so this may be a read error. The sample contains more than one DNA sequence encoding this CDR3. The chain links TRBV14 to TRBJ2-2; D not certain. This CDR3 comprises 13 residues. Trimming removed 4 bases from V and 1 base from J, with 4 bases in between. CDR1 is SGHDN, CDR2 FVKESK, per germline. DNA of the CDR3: TGTGCCAGCAGCCCCCTGAACACCGGGGAGCTGTTTTTT. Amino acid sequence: CASSPLNTGELFF.

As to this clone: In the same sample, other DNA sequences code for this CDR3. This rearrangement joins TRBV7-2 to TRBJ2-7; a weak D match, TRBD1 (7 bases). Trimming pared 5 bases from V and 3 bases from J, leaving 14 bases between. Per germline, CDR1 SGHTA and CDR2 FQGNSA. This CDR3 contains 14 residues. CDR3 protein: CASSPQGGGYEQYF. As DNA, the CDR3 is TGTGCCAGCAGCCCCCAGGGGGGTGGCTACGAGCAGTACTTC.

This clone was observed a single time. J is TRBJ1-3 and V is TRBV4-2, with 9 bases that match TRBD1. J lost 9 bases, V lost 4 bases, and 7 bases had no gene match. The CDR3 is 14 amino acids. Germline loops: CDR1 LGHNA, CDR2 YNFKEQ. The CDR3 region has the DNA TGTGCCAGCAGCCGAGCGGGACAGGGAGGCACCATATATTTT. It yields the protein CASSRAGQGGTIYF.

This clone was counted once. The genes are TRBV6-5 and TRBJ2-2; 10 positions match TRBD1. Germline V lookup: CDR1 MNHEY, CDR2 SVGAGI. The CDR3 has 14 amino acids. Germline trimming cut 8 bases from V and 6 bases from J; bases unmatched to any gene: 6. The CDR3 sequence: CASAGTGEPGELFF. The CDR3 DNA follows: TGTGCCAGCGCCGGGACAGGGGAACCCGGGGAGCTGTTTTTT.

This CDR3 reads CATSRGIDRAYEQYF. CDR3 DNA: TGTGCCACCAGCAGAGGGATAGACCGAGCCTACGAGCAGTACTTC. The V and J genes are TRBV15 and TRBJ2-7, with D hard to call. The germline V gene has CDR1 LNHNV and CDR2 YYDKDF (reference sequence). CDR3 length: 15 residues. V gave up 1 base and J gave up 2 bases, with 12 bases separating them.

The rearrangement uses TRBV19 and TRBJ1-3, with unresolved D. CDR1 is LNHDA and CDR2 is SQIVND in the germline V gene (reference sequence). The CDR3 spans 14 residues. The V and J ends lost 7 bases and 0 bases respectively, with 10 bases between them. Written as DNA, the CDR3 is TGTGCCAGTACAGCGGCGAGCTCTGGAAACACCATATATTTT. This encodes CASTAASSGNTIYF.

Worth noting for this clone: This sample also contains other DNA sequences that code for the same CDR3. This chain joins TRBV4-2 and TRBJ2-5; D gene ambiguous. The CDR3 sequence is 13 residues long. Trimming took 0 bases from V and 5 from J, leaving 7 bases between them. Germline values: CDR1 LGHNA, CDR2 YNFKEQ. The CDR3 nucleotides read TGTGCCAGCAGCCAAGACTTCGGTGAGACCCAGTACTTC. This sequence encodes CASSQDFGETQYF.

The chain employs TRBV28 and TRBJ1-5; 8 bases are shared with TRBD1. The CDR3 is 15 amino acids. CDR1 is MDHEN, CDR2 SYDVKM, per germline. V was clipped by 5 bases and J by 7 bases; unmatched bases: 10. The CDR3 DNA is TGTGCCAGCAGTCGTACAGGGGGAAGAGGACAGCCCCAGCATTTT. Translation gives CASSRTGGRGQPQHF.

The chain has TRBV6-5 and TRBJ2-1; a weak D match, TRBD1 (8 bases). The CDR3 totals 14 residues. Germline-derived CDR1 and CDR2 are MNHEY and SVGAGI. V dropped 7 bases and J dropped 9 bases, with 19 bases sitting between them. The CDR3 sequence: CASNGRTGSGEQFF. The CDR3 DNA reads TGTGCCAGCAACGGGAGGACAGGGAGTGGTGAGCAGTTCTTC.

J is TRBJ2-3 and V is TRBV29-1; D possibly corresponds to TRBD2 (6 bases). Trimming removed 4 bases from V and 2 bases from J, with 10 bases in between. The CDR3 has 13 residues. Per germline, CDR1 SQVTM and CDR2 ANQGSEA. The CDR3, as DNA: TGCAGCGTTGCGGGACTTCTCACAGATACGCAGTATTTT. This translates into CSVAGLLTDTQYF.

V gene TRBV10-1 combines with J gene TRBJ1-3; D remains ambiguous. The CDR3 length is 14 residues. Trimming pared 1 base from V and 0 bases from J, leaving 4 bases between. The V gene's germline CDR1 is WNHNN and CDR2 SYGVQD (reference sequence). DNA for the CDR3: TGCGCCAGCAGTGAGTTCCACTCTGGAAACACCATATATTTT. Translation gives CASSEFHSGNTIYF.